The 22 T cell receptor beta chains below all came from one sample that was sequenced in a study of regulatory and conventional T cells in breast cancer (dated by TCRdb to between 2015 and 2016). Receptor amplification or capture employed PCR. Instrument on record: Illumina MiSeq. TCRdb itself trimmed the public reads at Q25 with fastp, ran MiXCR and retained productive beta chains. One record per CDR3 amino acid sequence lists the most common genes and DNA. In this sample the table shows over 15,000 distinct CDR3 sequences, approximately 29% of which occur a single time. Less than 2% of the sample lies in the top ten. The sample consisted of conventional T cells from blood. The receptor source for this set is a female donor in good health.

This clonotype has more than one count but fewer than ten. The chain links TRBV12-3 or TRBV12-4 to TRBJ1-2; D is possibly TRBD1 (6 bases). Trimming shortened V by 5 bases and J by 7 bases, and 20 bases separated the two germline ends. CDR3 size: 15 residues. CDR3 coding DNA: TGTGCCAGCAGTGAAATCCTAGGGGGGGGAAGTGGCTACACCTTC. This codes for CASSEILGGGSGYTF.

By proportion, this clonotype is medium-sized. The chain joins TRBV5-1 to TRBJ2-5; D not certain. There are 13 residues in the CDR3. In germline, CDR1 is SGHRS, CDR2 YFSETQ. V lost 3 bases and J lost 2, with 8 bases in between. The CDR3 sequence: CASSSERQETQYF. CDR3 nucleotides: TGCGCCAGCAGCTCGGAGCGACAAGAGACCCAGTACTTC.

In this sample, this clonotype turned up a few times. The rearrangement uses TRBV4-1 and TRBJ1-1; D is uncertain. The germline V gene has CDR1 MGHRA and CDR2 YSYEKL. The CDR3 is 14 residues long. Trimming cost V 1 base and J 8 bases, with 14 bases left between them. CDR3 DNA: TGCGCCAGCAGCCAAGTGGGTGGGTCCGGGGAAGCTTTCTTT. Translation: CASSQVGGSGEAFF.

This chain joins TRBV19 and TRBJ2-7; tentatively, D is TRBD2 (5 bases). Per the germline V gene, CDR1 is LNHDA and CDR2 is SQIVND (reference sequence). The CDR3 covers 15 residues. Trimming took 5 bases from V and 3 from J, leaving 17 bases between them. The CDR3 is CASSASTVRGYEQYF. Written as DNA, the CDR3 is TGTGCCAGTAGTGCAAGTACAGTTCGGGGCTACGAGCAGTACTTC.

By share, this clonotype ranks as large. The genes are TRBV2 and TRBJ1-5, with TRBD1 as a possible D gene (5 bases). Germline CDR1 SNHLY, CDR2 FYNNEI. V lost 7 bases and J 2 bases, leaving 9 bases between the germline ends. This CDR3 region has 13 residues. CDR3 sequence (DNA): TGTGCCAGCACTCAGGGTGGCAATCAGCCCCAGCATTTT. Protein sequence: CASTQGGNQPQHF.

As concerns this clonotype: A much larger clonotype is one base distant, so this may be a read error. No conserved phenylalanine or tryptophan is present at the end of the CDR3, so a read error is the likely explanation. The rearrangement links TRBV6-5 to TRBJ1-2; 12 bases map to TRBD1. J gave up 6 bases and V 4 bases, and 9 bases lay outside the gene matches. This CDR3 spans 16 amino acids. CDR1 and CDR2 (germline): MNHEY, SVGAGI. CDR3 nucleotide sequence: TGTGCCAGCAGTTCACCGGGACAGGGGGCGGAGGATGGCTACACCTCC. Its protein is CASSSPGQGAEDGYTS.

The chain carries TRBV20-1 and TRBJ2-3; 12 nucleotides align to TRBD2. The CDR3 loop spans 17 amino acids. Trimming removed 7 bases from V and 1 base from J; junction bases left unmatched: 12. Germline V gene lookup returns CDR1 DFQATT and CDR2 SNEGSKA (reference sequence). CDR3 sequence: CSVRSSGGARGTDTQYF. CDR3 bases: TGCAGTGTTAGGTCTAGCGGGGGGGCTCGGGGCACAGATACGCAGTATTTT.

Worth noting for this clonotype: The CDR3 does not close with the conserved phenylalanine or tryptophan, likely indicating a read error. V usage is TRBV10-2 and J usage is TRBJ2-1; perhaps TRBD1 as D (6 bases). This CDR3 is built from 15 residues. The germline V gene has CDR1 WSHSY and CDR2 SAAADI. Trimming cost V 6 bases and J 4 bases, with 16 bases left between them. CDR3 in DNA: TGCGCCAGCAGCTACTCCGACAGGAGTTACAATGAGCAGTTCTCC. Amino acids: CASSYSDRSYNEQFS.

This clonotype qualifies as medium-sized. The chain joins TRBV6-5 to TRBJ2-7; 10 bases agree with TRBD2. This CDR3 is built from 13 residues. V was clipped by 6 bases and J by 5 bases; unmatched bases: 4. The germline gives CDR1 MNHEY, CDR2 SVGAGI. CDR3 loop: CASSLAGAHEQYF. The CDR3 nucleotides are TGTGCCAGCAGCCTAGCGGGAGCTCACGAGCAGTACTTC.

Here the CDR3 reads CASSLVVDKIVLSTDTQYF. CDR3 sequence (DNA): TGTGCCAGCAGTTTGGTTGTGGACAAGATCGTACTTAGCACAGATACGCAGTATTTT. V is TRBV27 and J is TRBJ2-3; perhaps TRBD1 as D (5 bases). The CDR3 length is 19 residues. Germline lookup yields CDR1 MNHEY and CDR2 SMNVEV (reference sequence). Trimming removed 3 bases at V and 0 bases at J, with 22 bases between.

The chain combines TRBV14 with TRBJ2-7; TRBD2 aligns across 11 bases. V shed 1 base and J 3 bases; nucleotides not matched to a gene: 14. This CDR3 is built from 19 residues. Germline V gives CDR1 SGHDN, CDR2 FVKESK. CDR3 nucleotide sequence: TGTGCCAGCAGCCAAGGACCCTCACCCCCTAGCGGGGGGTACTACGAGCAGTACTTC. Its protein is CASSQGPSPPSGGYYEQYF.

V gene TRBV7-9 combines with J gene TRBJ2-5, with no clear D. V lost 2 bases to trimming and J lost 5 bases, with 6 bases between them. Looked up from germline, CDR1 is SEHNR and CDR2 is FQNEAQ (reference sequence). This CDR3 region has 12 residues. CDR3 sequence (DNA): TGTGCCAGCAGCTTAACGTCTGAGACCCAGTACTTC. Encoded protein: CASSLTSETQYF.

This clonotype was counted between two and nine times. The chain has TRBV6-1 and TRBJ2-7; 7 bases match TRBD1. Germline lookup yields CDR1 MNHNS and CDR2 SASEGT. The CDR3 is made up of 15 amino acids. With V trimmed by 4 bases and J by 3 bases, 9 bases remained unmatched. CDR3 protein: CASSASTGRSYEQYF. Written as DNA, the CDR3 is TGTGCCAGCAGTGCCTCGACAGGGAGAAGCTACGAGCAGTACTTC.

Judged by abundance, this clonotype is medium-sized. The chain links TRBV7-3 to TRBJ2-1, with D perhaps TRBD1 or TRBD2 (6 bases each). Germline V lookup: CDR1 SGHTA, CDR2 FQGTGA. CDR3 length: 17 amino acids. The V end was cut by 5 bases, the J end by 2 bases, with 19 bases between. The CDR3 reads CASSLLVGGPPYNEQFF. CDR3 coding DNA: TGTGCCAGCAGCCTCCTCGTAGGGGGGCCCCCCTACAATGAGCAGTTCTTC.

This clonotype is labeled medium-sized. The rearrangement links TRBV11-2 to TRBJ2-3; D remains ambiguous. V was cut by 2 bases and J by 1 base, with 10 bases left in between. Per the germline V gene, CDR1 is SGHAT and CDR2 is FQNNGV. This CDR3 is 15 amino acids long. The CDR3 sequence: CASSLWAGRTDTQYF. In DNA, the CDR3 is TGTGCCAGCAGCTTATGGGCAGGCCGCACAGATACGCAGTATTTT. Full variable domain (remainder filled in from reference TRBV11-2 and TRBJ2-3): EAGVAQSPRYKIIEKRQSVAFWCNPISGHATLYWYQQILGQGPKLLIQFQNNGVVDDSQLPKDRFSAERLKGVDSTLKIQPAKLEDSAVYLCASSLWAGRTDTQYFGPGTRLTVL.

This clonotype was counted a few times. The chain carries TRBV6-6 and TRBJ1-1; D is unclear. Deletions cut 7 bases from V and 5 bases from J, with 8 bases between. This CDR3 comprises 11 residues. Germline values: CDR1 MNHNY, CDR2 SVGAGI (reference sequence). For the CDR3, the DNA is TGTGCCAGCATCCGGGAAACTGAAGCTTTCTTT. This translates into CASIRETEAFF.

V usage is TRBV7-3 and J usage is TRBJ1-3; D is perhaps TRBD1 (6 bases). There are 13 residues in the CDR3. V was shortened by 2 bases and J by 4 bases, with 6 bases between the two germline ends. CDR1 and CDR2 from the germline V gene are SGHTA and FQGTGA. CDR3 sequence: CASSLGTGNTIYF. DNA for the CDR3: TGTGCCAGCAGCTTAGGGACAGGAAACACCATATATTTT.

This clonotype has a handful of counts. This chain uses TRBV5-1 with TRBJ1-1; D may be TRBD1 (6 bases). The germline V gene has CDR1 SGHRS and CDR2 YFSETQ. V lost 4 bases, J lost 4 bases, and 17 bases lay in between. The CDR3 is 15 residues long. This CDR3 reads CASSGGTIGGTEAFF. CDR3 DNA sequence: TGCGCCAGCAGCGGGGGGACAATAGGCGGCACTGAAGCTTTCTTT.

The chain couples TRBV5-1 to TRBJ2-5; D not certain. With 2 bases removed from V and 1 base from J, the gap between germline ends came to 6 bases. CDR3 length: 13 residues. Germline CDR1 reads SGHRS; CDR2 reads YFSETQ. The CDR3 coding sequence is TGCGCCAGCAGCTTTGGCAGCCAAGAGACCCAGTACTTC. Residues: CASSFGSQETQYF.

The chain combines TRBV3-1 with TRBJ2-1; 7 nucleotides agree with TRBD1. Unmatched junction bases numbered 2, after V lost 4 bases and J lost 5 bases. Germline V CDR1 and CDR2: LGHDT, YNNKEL (reference sequence). The CDR3 has 13 amino acids. The CDR3 region has the DNA TGTGCCAGCAGCCCCGGACAGGACAATGAGCAGTTCTTC. Encoded protein: CASSPGQDNEQFF.

As regards this clonotype: A junction boundary mismatches the germline segment, possibly from a read error. The CDR3 DNA is TGTGCCAACAGTCAAGGGGGCCTAGCGGGAGTGACAGAGCGGTTCTTC. It specifies CANSQGGLAGVTERFF. This rearrangement joins TRBV28 to TRBJ2-1; TRBD2 matches at 10 bases. Germline CDR1 and CDR2: MDHEN and SYDVKM. The CDR3 extends over 16 amino acids. Together with reference TRBV28 and TRBJ2-1, the CDR3 gives the full variable domain: DVKVTQSSRYLVKRTGEKVFLECVQDMDHENMFWYRQDPGLGLRLIYFSYDVKMKEKGDIPEGYSVSREKKERFSLILESASTNQTSMYLCANSQGGLAGVTERFFGPGTRLTVL.

This clonotype was seen a single time. Here the CDR3 omits its conserved ending phenylalanine or tryptophan, so a read error is the likely source. This sequence joins TRBV7-9 and TRBJ1-5; TRBD1 is a possible D gene (5 bases). The germline V gene encodes CDR1 SEHNR and CDR2 FQNEAQ (reference sequence). With 5 bases removed from V and 1 base from J, the gap between germline ends came to 12 bases. The CDR3 has 15 amino acids. The CDR3 is CASSRTGPSNQPQHS. As DNA, the CDR3 is TGTGCCAGCAGCCGGACGGGACCCAGCAATCAGCCCCAGCATTCT.